This T cell receptor beta chain was identified in a study of OX40 agonist ivuxolimab in advanced cancers. Whole-study context: Patients assigned to dose escalation were diagnosed with hepatocellular carcinoma, melanoma, renal cell or head and neck cancer. Study-level findings and limits: There was clonal expansion of CD4+ and CD8+ blood T cells by week 6 at 0.1 to 3.0 mg/kg.

About this clone itself: What it binds is unknown.

The table came from immunoSEQ multiplex PCR; TCRdb's copy has only in-frame clones and leaves some out. The sample shows 55,000 or so clones, about 86% of them seen only once. This TCR was recovered from an adult with an advanced solid tumor such as melanoma, head and neck, liver or kidney cancer. The sample was CD4+ or CD8+ T cells sorted from blood, taken in a trial of the OX40 agonist ivuxolimab.

The CDR3: CASSSWGYEKLFF. CDR3 in DNA: TGTGCCAGCAGTTCATGGGGTTATGAAAAACTGTTTTTT. The chain recombines TRBV28 with TRBJ1-4; D not certain. CDR3 length equals 13 residues. The V end lost 4 bases, the J end lost 6 bases, and 9 bases lay between the germline ends. Germline V gene lookup returns CDR1 MDHEN and CDR2 SYDVKM.